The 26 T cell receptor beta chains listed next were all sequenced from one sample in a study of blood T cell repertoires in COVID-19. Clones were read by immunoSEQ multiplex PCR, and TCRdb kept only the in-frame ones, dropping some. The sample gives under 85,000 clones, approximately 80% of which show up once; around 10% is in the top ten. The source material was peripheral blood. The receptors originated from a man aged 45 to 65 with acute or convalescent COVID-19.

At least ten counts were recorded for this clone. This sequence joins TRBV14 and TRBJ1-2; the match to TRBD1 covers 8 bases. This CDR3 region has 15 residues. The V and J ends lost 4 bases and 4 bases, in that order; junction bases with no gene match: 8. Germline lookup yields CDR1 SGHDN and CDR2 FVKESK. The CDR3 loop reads CASSPRGGQVYGYTF. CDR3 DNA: TGTGCCAGCAGCCCTAGAGGGGGACAGGTCTATGGCTACACCTTC.

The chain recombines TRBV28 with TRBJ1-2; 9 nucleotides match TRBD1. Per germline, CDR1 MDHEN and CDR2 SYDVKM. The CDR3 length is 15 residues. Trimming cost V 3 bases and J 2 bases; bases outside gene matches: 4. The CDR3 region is CASSLVGTGNYGYTF. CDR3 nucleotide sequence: TGTGCCAGCAGTTTGGTAGGGACAGGGAACTATGGCTACACCTTC.

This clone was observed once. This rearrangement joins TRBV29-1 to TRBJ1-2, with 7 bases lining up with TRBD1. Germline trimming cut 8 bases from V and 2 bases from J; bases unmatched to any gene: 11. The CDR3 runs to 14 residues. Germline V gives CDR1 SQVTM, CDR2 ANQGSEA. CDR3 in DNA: TGCAGCTGGGGAGATAGGGGGCACAACTATGGCTACACCTTC. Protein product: CSWGDRGHNYGYTF.

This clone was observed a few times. The CDR3 region has the DNA TGTGCCAGCAGCTCGAAAGCGGGGAAGATGAACACTGAAGCTTTCTTT. Translation: CASSSKAGKMNTEAFF. The chain is built from TRBV7-2 and TRBJ1-1; D call uncertain. V was clipped by 4 bases and J by 0 bases, with 15 bases between them. CDR3 length: 16 amino acids. The germline CDR1 and CDR2 sequences are SGHTA and FQGNSA.

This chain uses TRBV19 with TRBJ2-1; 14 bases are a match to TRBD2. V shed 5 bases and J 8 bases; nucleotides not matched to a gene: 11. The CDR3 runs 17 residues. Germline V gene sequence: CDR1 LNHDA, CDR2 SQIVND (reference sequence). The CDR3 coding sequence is TGTGCCAGTAGTTCAGCCGGGACTAGCGGGGGTAGCTATGAGCAGTTCTTC. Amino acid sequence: CASSSAGTSGGSYEQFF.

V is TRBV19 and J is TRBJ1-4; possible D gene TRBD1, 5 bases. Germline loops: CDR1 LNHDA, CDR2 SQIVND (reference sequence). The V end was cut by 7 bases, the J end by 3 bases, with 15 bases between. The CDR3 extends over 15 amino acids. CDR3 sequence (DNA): TGTGCCAGTATCCCCAACGGGGGTCCTAATGAAAAACTGTTTTTT. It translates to CASIPNGGPNEKLFF.

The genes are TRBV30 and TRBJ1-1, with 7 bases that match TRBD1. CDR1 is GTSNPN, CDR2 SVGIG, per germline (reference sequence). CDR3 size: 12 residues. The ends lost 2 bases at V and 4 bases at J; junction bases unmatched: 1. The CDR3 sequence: CAWSRGPTEAFF. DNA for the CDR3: TGTGCCTGGAGTAGGGGGCCCACTGAAGCTTTCTTT.

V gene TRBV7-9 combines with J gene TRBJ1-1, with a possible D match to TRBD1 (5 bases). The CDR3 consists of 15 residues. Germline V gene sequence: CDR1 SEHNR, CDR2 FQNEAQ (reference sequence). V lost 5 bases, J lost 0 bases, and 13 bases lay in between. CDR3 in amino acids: CASSDPGLMNTEAFF. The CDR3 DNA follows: TGTGCCAGCAGCGACCCGGGACTGATGAACACTGAAGCTTTCTTT.

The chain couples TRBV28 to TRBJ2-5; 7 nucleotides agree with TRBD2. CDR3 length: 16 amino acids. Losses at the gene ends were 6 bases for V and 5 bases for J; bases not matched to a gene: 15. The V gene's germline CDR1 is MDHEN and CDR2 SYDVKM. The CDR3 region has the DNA TGTGCCAGCAGAACCCCGGGAGCGGGACTGAGGGAGACCCAGTACTTC. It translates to CASRTPGAGLRETQYF.

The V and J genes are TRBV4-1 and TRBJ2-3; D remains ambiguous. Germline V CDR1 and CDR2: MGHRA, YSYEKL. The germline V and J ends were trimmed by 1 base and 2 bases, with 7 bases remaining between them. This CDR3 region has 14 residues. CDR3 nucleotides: TGCGCCAGCAGCCAAGTCTTAGCCACAGATACGCAGTATTTT. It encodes CASSQVLATDTQYF.

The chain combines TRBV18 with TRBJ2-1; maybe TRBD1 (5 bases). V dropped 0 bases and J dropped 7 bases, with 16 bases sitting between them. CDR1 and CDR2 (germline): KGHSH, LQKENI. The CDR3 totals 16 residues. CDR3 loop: CASSPPSGARVNEQFF. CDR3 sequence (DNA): TGTGCCAGCTCACCACCGTCCGGTGCCAGGGTTAATGAGCAGTTCTTC.

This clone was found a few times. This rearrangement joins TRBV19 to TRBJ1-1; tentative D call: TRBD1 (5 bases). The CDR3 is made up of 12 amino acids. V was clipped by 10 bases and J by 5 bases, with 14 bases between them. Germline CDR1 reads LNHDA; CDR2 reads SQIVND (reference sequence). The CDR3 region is CAIRTGVTEAFF. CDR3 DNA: TGTGCCATTCGGACGGGGGTGACTGAAGCTTTCTTT.

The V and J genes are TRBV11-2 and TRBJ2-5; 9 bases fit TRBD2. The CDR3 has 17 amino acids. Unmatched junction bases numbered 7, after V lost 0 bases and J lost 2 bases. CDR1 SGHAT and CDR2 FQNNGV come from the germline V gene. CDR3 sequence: CASSLDVSGSRQETQYF. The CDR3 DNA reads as TGTGCCAGCAGCTTAGATGTTAGCGGGAGTAGACAAGAGACCCAGTACTTC.

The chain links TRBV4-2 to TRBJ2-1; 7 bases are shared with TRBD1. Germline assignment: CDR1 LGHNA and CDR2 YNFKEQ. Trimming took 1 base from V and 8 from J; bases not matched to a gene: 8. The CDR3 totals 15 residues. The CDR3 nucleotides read TGTGCCAGCAGCCAAGGCGAGAGACAGGGCGATGAGCAGTTCTTC. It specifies CASSQGERQGDEQFF.

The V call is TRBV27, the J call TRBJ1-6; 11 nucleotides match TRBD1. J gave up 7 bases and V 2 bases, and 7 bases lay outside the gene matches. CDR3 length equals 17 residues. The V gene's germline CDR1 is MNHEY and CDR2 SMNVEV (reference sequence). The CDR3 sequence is CASSLKAGQGANSPLHF. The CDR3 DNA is TGTGCCAGCAGTTTAAAGGCCGGACAGGGGGCAAATTCACCCCTCCACTTT.

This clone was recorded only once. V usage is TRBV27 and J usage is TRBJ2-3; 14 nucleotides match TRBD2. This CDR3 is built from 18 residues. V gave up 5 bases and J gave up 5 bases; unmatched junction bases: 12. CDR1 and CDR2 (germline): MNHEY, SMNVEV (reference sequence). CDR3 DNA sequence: TGTGCCAGCAGTCTACTACCCGGACTAGCGGGAGGAGGAGATACGCAGTATTTT. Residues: CASSLLPGLAGGGDTQYF.

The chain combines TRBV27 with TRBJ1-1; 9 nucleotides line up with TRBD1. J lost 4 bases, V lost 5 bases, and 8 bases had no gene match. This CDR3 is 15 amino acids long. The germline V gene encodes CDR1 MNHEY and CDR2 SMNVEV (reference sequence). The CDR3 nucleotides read TGTGCCAGCAGTAGGACAGGGGTTTGGGGCACTGAAGCTTTCTTT. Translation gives CASSRTGVWGTEAFF.

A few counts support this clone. For the CDR3, the DNA is TGTGCCAGCCTGGGGCCAGGGGTTGGCTACACCTTC. Translation: CASLGPGVGYTF. The chain is built from TRBV27 and TRBJ1-2; D is perhaps TRBD1 (6 bases). This CDR3 spans 12 amino acids. CDR1 is MNHEY and CDR2 is SMNVEV in the germline V gene (reference sequence). Trimming took 8 bases from V and 7 from J, leaving 14 bases between them.

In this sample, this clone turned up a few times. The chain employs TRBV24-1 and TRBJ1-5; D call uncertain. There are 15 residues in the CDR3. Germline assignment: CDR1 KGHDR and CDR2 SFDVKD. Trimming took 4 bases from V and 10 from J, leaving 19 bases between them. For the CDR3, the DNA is TGTGCCACCAGTGAATCCGGGAGTACGGCCTTACCCCAGCATTTT. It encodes CATSESGSTALPQHF.

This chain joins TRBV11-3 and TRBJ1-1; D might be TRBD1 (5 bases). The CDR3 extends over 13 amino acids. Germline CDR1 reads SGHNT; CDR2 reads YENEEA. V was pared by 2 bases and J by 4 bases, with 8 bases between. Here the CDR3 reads CASSLIGGTEAFF. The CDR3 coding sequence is TGTGCCAGCAGCTTAATCGGGGGCACTGAAGCTTTCTTT.

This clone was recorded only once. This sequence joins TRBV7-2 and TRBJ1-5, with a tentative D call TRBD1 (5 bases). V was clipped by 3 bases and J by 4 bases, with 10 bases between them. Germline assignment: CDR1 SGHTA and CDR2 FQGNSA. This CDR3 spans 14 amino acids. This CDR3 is CASSLGLQNQPQHF. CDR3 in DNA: TGTGCCAGCAGCTTGGGACTGCAAAATCAGCCCCAGCATTTT.

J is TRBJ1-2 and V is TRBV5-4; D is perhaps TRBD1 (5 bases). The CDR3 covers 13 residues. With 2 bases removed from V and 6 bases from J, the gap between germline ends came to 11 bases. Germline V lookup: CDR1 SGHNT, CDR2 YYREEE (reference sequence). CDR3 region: CASSFQGGNGYTF. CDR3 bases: TGTGCCAGCAGCTTCCAGGGTGGAAATGGCTACACCTTC.

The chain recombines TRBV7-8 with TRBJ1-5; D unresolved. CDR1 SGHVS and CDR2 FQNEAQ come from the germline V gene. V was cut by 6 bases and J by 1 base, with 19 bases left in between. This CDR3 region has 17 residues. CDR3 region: CASRSKVESGSNQPQHF. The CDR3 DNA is TGTGCCAGCAGATCCAAAGTGGAGAGTGGGAGCAATCAGCCCCAGCATTTT.

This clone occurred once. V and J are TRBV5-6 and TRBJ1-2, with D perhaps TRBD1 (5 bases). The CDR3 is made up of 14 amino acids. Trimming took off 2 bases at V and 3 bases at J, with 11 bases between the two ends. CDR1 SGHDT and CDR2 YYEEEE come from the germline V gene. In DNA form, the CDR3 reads TGTGCCAGCAGCTTCCAGGGTATGGACTATGGCTACACCTTC. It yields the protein CASSFQGMDYGYTF.

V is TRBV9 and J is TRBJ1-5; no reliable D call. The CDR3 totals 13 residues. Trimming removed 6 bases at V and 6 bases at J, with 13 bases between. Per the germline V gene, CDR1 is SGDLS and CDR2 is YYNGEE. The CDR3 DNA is TGTGCCAGCACCCCCGGGGTTCTTCAGCCCCAGCATTTT. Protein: CASTPGVLQPQHF.

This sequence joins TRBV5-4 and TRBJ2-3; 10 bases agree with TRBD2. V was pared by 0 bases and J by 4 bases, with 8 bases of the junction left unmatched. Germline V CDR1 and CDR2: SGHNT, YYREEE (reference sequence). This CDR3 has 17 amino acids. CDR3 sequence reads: CASSLVVAGGGADTQYF. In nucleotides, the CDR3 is TGTGCCAGCAGCTTGGTAGTAGCGGGAGGAGGCGCAGATACGCAGTATTTT. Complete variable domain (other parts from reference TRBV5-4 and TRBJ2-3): ETGVTQSPTHLIKTRGQQVTLRCSSQSGHNTVSWYQQALGQGPQFIFQYYREEENGRGNFPPRFSGLQFPNYSSELNVNALELDDSALYLCASSLVVAGGGADTQYFGPGTRLTVL.